Below are 2 T cell receptor beta chains sequenced from a single sample in a study of T-cell memory formation after mild COVID-19. MiXCR, applied by TCRdb to the 5' RACE reads, yields one record per CDR3 protein. Among roughly 400,000 distinct CDR3 sequences listed, 15% to 20% were seen once. The sequencing sample was made of PBMCs or a T cell subset sorted from them (not recorded which). The source is a man aged 18-30 years who had mild COVID-19 (a few samples of this study predate the infection). Cell type and time point are not known.

This chain connects TRBV5-6 to TRBJ2-7; a possible D gene is TRBD1 (6 bases). Germline CDR1 is SGHDT and CDR2 is YYEEEE. The CDR3 totals 14 residues. V lost 3 bases, J lost 7 bases, and 17 bases lay in between. The CDR3 protein is CASSSDSSEREQYV. In DNA form, the CDR3 reads TGTGCCAGCAGCTCGGACAGCTCTGAAAGGGAGCAGTACGTC.

This chain's CDR3 is CASSLQGLHEQFF. CDR3 in DNA: TGTGCCAGCAGCTTACAGGGCTTGCATGAGCAGTTCTTC. The rearrangement links TRBV11-2 to TRBJ2-1; tentative D call: TRBD1 (5 bases). CDR1 is SGHAT and CDR2 is FQNNGV in the germline V gene. The CDR3 is 13 amino acids. The V end was cut by 2 bases, the J end by 8 bases, with 10 bases between. Looking up the rest from reference TRBV11-2 and TRBJ2-1 gives the full variable domain: EAGVAQSPRYKIIEKRQSVAFWCNPISGHATLYWYQQILGQGPKLLIQFQNNGVVDDSQLPKDRFSAERLKGVDSTLKIQPAKLEDSAVYLCASSLQGLHEQFFGPGTRLTVL.